This T cell receptor (beta chain) comes out of a study of blood T cell repertoires in COVID-19. Study at large: Specimens from acute and convalescent COVID-19 originated in the United States, Italy and Spain. T cells, B-cell-depleted T cells, or PBMCs supplied cDNA or gDNA.

Original processing methods: Researchers report that nucleated cell counts were estimated from reference gene primer amplification. The assay was immunoSEQ multiplex PCR, and TCRdb's table has in-frame clones only and misses some. V and J calls and clone size come straight from that table; D and trimming were deduced from the DNA. The sample records about 170,000 clones, 90% to 95% being singletons. The germline V gene encodes CDR1 SGHTA and CDR2 FQGNSA. This CDR3 has 14 amino acids. V shed 2 bases and J 5 bases; nucleotides not matched to a gene: 4. The clonotype was recovered from a woman in her forties or fifties with acute or convalescent COVID-19. The chain carries TRBV7-2 and TRBJ1-1; TRBD1 agrees at 8 bases. Sample: peripheral blood. CDR3 residues: CASSLQGAGTEAFF. The CDR3 DNA reads as TGTGCCAGCAGCTTACAGGGGGCTGGGACTGAAGCTTTCTTT.